Many counts were recorded for the clone carrying this T cell receptor (beta chain). The CDR3 runs 14 residues. V shed 3 bases, J shed 3 bases, and the junction held 3 bases outside the gene matches. CDR1 is DFQATT, CDR2 SNEGSKA, per germline (reference sequence). The data were taken from a study of T cells in Graves' hyperthyroidism and ophthalmopathy. Researchers took RNA transcripts and amplified the TCR beta CDR3 regions from them. A set of HTBI primers served as the primers for a first-round RT-PCR of the TCR CDR3. TCRdb reprocessed the multiplex PCR reads via MiXCR and lists one record per CDR3 protein. This sample has more than 45,000 distinct CDR3 sequences, with about 49% found just once.

The sample taken for sequencing was blood. This sequence joins TRBV20-1 and TRBJ2-2; 8 nucleotides align to TRBD2. The receptor was derived from a woman under 40 with Graves' ophthalmopathy. The CDR3 loop is CSARTSEHTGELFF. As DNA, the CDR3 is TGCAGTGCTAGGACTAGCGAGCACACCGGGGAGCTGTTTTTT.